These 22 T cell receptor beta chains came from one sample sequenced in a study of T-cell memory formation after mild COVID-19. TCRdb re-called the 5' RACE reads with MiXCR, one entry per CDR3 protein. The sample holds fewer than 70,000 distinct CDR3 sequences, 9% to 9.5% seen once. The specimen was PBMCs or a T cell subset sorted from them (not recorded which). These receptors originate from a man younger than 35 who had mild COVID-19 (a few samples of this study predate the infection). Cell type and time point are not known.

This clonotype was observed a few times. This chain links TRBV3-1 with TRBJ2-2, with D possibly matching TRBD2 (5 bases). Germline V gene data show CDR1 as LGHDT and CDR2 as YNNKEL (reference sequence). This CDR3 has 15 amino acids. Trimming cost V 8 bases and J 0 bases, with 13 bases left between them. The CDR3 region has the DNA TGTGCCAGCCGACCGACGGGGACGAACACCGGGGAGCTGTTTTTT. Its translation is CASRPTGTNTGELFF.

V usage is TRBV6-2 or TRBV6-3 and J usage is TRBJ2-6; D is unresolved. V dropped 6 bases and J dropped 2 bases, with 23 bases sitting between them. Per germline, CDR1 MNHEY and CDR2 SVGEGT. This CDR3 has 19 amino acids. CDR3 in amino acids: CASSPHLGRRLAGANVLTF. CDR3 DNA sequence: TGTGCCAGCAGCCCCCATTTGGGCAGGAGACTCGCTGGGGCCAACGTCCTGACTTTC.

The V and J genes are TRBV24-1 and TRBJ1-2; 7 nucleotides agree with TRBD1. The trim removed 4 bases at V and 6 bases at J, leaving 25 bases unmatched. The CDR3 is 20 residues long. Germline values: CDR1 KGHDR, CDR2 SFDVKD. The CDR3 is CATSDFVGLTWAGGANGYTF. CDR3 DNA sequence: TGTGCCACCAGTGACTTCGTAGGATTAACTTGGGCAGGGGGAGCAAATGGCTACACCTTC.

In its sample, this clonotype was seen a few times. V and J are TRBV25-1 and TRBJ1-1; D is ambiguous. The CDR3 sequence is 13 residues long. Trimming stripped 7 bases from V and 4 bases from J, with 13 bases between. Looked up from germline, CDR1 is MGHDK and CDR2 is SYGVNS. Written as DNA, the CDR3 is TGTGCCAGCATCCCGCGGGGTGGCACTGAAGCTTTCTTT. Protein: CASIPRGGTEAFF.

This clonotype appeared a few times. The rearrangement uses TRBV12-3 or TRBV12-4 and TRBJ2-2, with a weak D call TRBD1 (5 bases). The CDR3 sequence is 15 residues long. The V and J ends lost 6 bases and 6 bases respectively, with 17 bases between them. As DNA, the CDR3 is TGTGCCAGCAGGGGGCCTAACAGAGTATCCGGGGAGCTGTTTTTT. Its protein product is CASRGPNRVSGELFF.

This clonotype showed up just a few times. One end of the junction is discordant with germline, which a read error may explain. The chain has TRBV6-6 and TRBJ1-5; D is perhaps TRBD1 (6 bases). Germline lookup yields CDR1 MNHNY and CDR2 SVGAGI (reference sequence). This CDR3 region has 15 residues. For the CDR3, the DNA is TGTGCCAGCAGTAACTCTGGGGGGCCGGCTCAGCCCCAGCATTTT. The encoded protein is CASSNSGGPAQPQHF.

This chain uses TRBV5-1 with TRBJ2-5, with TRBD1 matching over 7 bases. J was trimmed by 2 bases and V by 2 bases; bases with no gene match: 3. This CDR3 is 14 amino acids long. Germline assignment: CDR1 SGHRS and CDR2 YFSETQ. CDR3 sequence reads: CASSFPGQQETQYF. The CDR3 DNA reads TGCGCCAGCAGCTTCCCGGGACAGCAAGAGACCCAGTACTTC.

This clonotype has only a few counts. The genes are TRBV7-2 and TRBJ2-2; D is tentatively TRBD1 or TRBD2 (6 bases each). Germline V gives CDR1 SGHTA, CDR2 FQGNSA. Trimming removed 4 bases from V and 4 bases from J, with 16 bases in between. The CDR3 sequence is 16 residues long. The CDR3 region is CASSSGGGLGTGELFF. In DNA form, the CDR3 reads TGTGCCAGCAGCTCCGGTGGGGGGCTAGGCACCGGGGAGCTGTTTTTT.

This clonotype was seen a handful of times. J is TRBJ1-2 and V is TRBV11-2, with D possibly being TRBD1 (5 bases). Germline CDR1 SGHAT, CDR2 FQNNGV. CDR3 length equals 14 residues. Trimming removed 0 bases at V and 8 bases at J, with 13 bases between. The CDR3 sequence: CASSLDQGNGGYTF. The CDR3 DNA follows: TGTGCCAGCAGCTTAGATCAGGGAAACGGGGGCTACACCTTC.

This sequence joins TRBV14 and TRBJ1-2; D might be TRBD1 (6 bases). Germline V gene data show CDR1 as SGHDN and CDR2 as FVKESK. The CDR3 runs to 14 residues. V lost 4 bases and J 4 bases, leaving 13 bases between the germline ends. The CDR3 region is CASSPGQWRYGYTF. The CDR3 coding sequence is TGTGCCAGCAGCCCAGGACAGTGGCGCTATGGCTACACCTTC. The full variable domain, its missing parts supplied by reference TRBV14 and TRBJ1-2, is EAGVTQFPSHSVIEKGQTVTLRCDPISGHDNLYWYRRVMGKEIKFLLHFVKESKQDESGMPNNRFLAERTGGTYSTLKVQPAELEDSGVYFCASSPGQWRYGYTFGSGTRLTVV.

This clonotype was seen only a few times. The V gene is TRBV5-1, the J gene TRBJ1-2; 9 positions agree with TRBD1. The germline V gene has CDR1 SGHRS and CDR2 YFSETQ. The CDR3 contains 14 residues. The J segment lost 2 bases and the V segment lost 4 bases, leaving 3 bases of the junction unmatched. CDR3 region: CASSRGTGNYGYTF. CDR3 coding DNA: TGCGCCAGCAGCCGCGGGACAGGGAACTATGGCTACACCTTC.

This chain uses TRBV2 with TRBJ1-6, with TRBD1 matching 7 bases. The V gene end was trimmed by 2 bases and the J gene end by 7 bases; junction bases not matched to a gene: 5. From germline, CDR1 is SNHLY and CDR2 FYNNEI. The CDR3 is 15 residues long. Here the CDR3 DNA reads TGTGCCAGCAGTGAATTTAGCAGGGGGAATTCACCCCTCCACTTT. Protein product: CASSEFSRGNSPLHF.

This clonotype was seen a handful of times. The chain recombines TRBV18 with TRBJ2-5; the D gene is possibly TRBD2 (5 bases). This CDR3 has 15 amino acids. Germline V lookup: CDR1 KGHSH, CDR2 LQKENI. Between the trimmed V and J ends, which lost 6 bases and 2 bases, there was a span of 16 bases. The CDR3 reads CASSHGVPPQETQYF. As DNA, the CDR3 is TGTGCCAGCTCCCACGGGGTACCTCCTCAAGAGACCCAGTACTTC.

There are a few counts of this clonotype. The rearrangement joins TRBV20-1 to TRBJ2-3; 7 positions agree with TRBD2. There are 16 residues in the CDR3. Germline CDR1 reads DFQATT; CDR2 reads SNEGSKA (reference sequence). Losses at the gene ends were 1 base for V and 1 base for J; bases not matched to a gene: 8. CDR3 coding DNA: TGCAGTGCTAGAGCGGGGGGTGCAAGTGGCACAGATACGCAGTATTTT. Encoded protein: CSARAGGASGTDTQYF.

This clonotype was seen only once. This chain joins TRBV6-5 and TRBJ1-3; D is perhaps TRBD1 (6 bases). The CDR3 covers 16 residues. The V end was cut by 5 bases, the J end by 4 bases, with 18 bases between. Germline-derived CDR1 and CDR2 are MNHEY and SVGAGI. The CDR3 protein is CASSQSQGSFGNTIYF. CDR3 nucleotides: TGTGCCAGCAGTCAATCACAGGGCTCCTTCGGAAACACCATATATTTT.

The chain uses TRBV5-5 and TRBJ1-1; D gene uncertain. With 2 bases removed from V and 0 bases from J, the gap between germline ends came to 20 bases. The CDR3 loop spans 18 amino acids. CDR1 and CDR2 from the germline V gene are SGHKS and YYEKEE (reference sequence). CDR3 bases: TGTGCCAGCAGCTTAGATGGTGTCGGTCACTTCATGAACACTGAAGCTTTCTTT. Translated, it gives CASSLDGVGHFMNTEAFF.

This clonotype was seen more than once but under ten times. The gene calls are TRBV5-1 and TRBJ1-4; the D gene is possibly TRBD1 (6 bases). The germline V gene has CDR1 SGHRS and CDR2 YFSETQ. The CDR3 is 13 residues long. Trimming left V 4 bases short and J 12 bases short, with 16 bases between. The DNA for the CDR3 is TGCGCCAGCAGCCCAGGACAGTCCCGGGAACTGTTTTTT. This codes for CASSPGQSRELFF.

This clonotype came up a few times. The chain is built from TRBV29-1 and TRBJ2-3; D gene unclear. The ends were cut back, 7 bases at V and 6 bases at J, with 14 bases in the middle. The CDR3 runs 12 residues. CDR1 and CDR2 (germline): SQVTM, ANQGSEA. CDR3: CSESRAGDTQYF. The CDR3 region has the DNA TGCAGCGAATCTAGAGCTGGGGATACGCAGTATTTT.

This clonotype appeared a few times. The rearrangement links TRBV20-1 to TRBJ2-2; the match to TRBD1 covers 8 bases. Per the germline V gene, CDR1 is DFQATT and CDR2 is SNEGSKA (reference sequence). The J segment lost 4 bases and the V segment lost 3 bases, leaving 10 bases of the junction unmatched. CDR3 length equals 16 residues. This CDR3 reads CSARPFSGGGTGELFF. CDR3 in DNA: TGCAGTGCTAGGCCGTTCTCAGGGGGCGGCACCGGGGAGCTGTTTTTT.

The rearrangement uses TRBV7-2 and TRBJ1-6, with 11 bases that match TRBD1. V lost 5 bases and J lost 11; bases outside the gene matches: 17. Per the germline V gene, CDR1 is SGHTA and CDR2 is FQGNSA. The CDR3 has 18 residues. In DNA, the CDR3 is TGTGCCAGCAGCCCGATCCGGACAGGGGGCGCGAGAACACCACCCCTCCACTTT. This gives the protein CASSPIRTGGARTPPLHF.

The V and J genes are TRBV7-8 and TRBJ2-7; either TRBD1 or TRBD2 may fit D (5 bases each). The CDR3 runs 16 residues. V was shortened by 3 bases and J by 4 bases, with 19 bases between the two germline ends. Germline V gene sequence: CDR1 SGHVS, CDR2 FQNEAQ. CDR3 nucleotide sequence: TGTGCCAGCAGCTTTACCAGGGAGAGTGGTCGGTACGAGCAGTACTTC. Protein: CASSFTRESGRYEQYF.

The rearrangement uses TRBV2 and TRBJ1-5; no definite D call. This CDR3 has 15 residues. Deletions cut 7 bases from V and 0 bases from J, with 13 bases between. CDR1 is SNHLY, CDR2 FYNNEI, per germline. CDR3 protein: CASTVGGYSNQPQHF. CDR3 DNA sequence: TGTGCCAGCACCGTCGGTGGTTATAGCAATCAGCCCCAGCATTTT.